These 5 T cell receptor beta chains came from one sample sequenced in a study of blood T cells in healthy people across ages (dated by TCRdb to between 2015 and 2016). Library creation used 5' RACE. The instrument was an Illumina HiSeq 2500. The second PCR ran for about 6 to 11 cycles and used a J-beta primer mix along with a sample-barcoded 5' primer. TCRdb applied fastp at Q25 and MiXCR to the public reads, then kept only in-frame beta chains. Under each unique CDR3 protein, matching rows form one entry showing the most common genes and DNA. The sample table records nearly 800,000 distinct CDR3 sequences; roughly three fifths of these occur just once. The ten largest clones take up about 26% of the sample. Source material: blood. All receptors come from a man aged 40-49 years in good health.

DNA for the CDR3: TGTGCCAGCAGCCAAGAGGAGCAGGGGCAAGATACGCAGTATTTT. Its protein is CASSQEEQGQDTQYF. The chain links TRBV4-2 to TRBJ2-3, with a possible D match to TRBD1 (6 bases). V was trimmed by 0 bases and J by 5 bases, leaving 12 bases between them. Germline lookup yields CDR1 LGHNA and CDR2 YNFKEQ. The CDR3 has 15 residues.

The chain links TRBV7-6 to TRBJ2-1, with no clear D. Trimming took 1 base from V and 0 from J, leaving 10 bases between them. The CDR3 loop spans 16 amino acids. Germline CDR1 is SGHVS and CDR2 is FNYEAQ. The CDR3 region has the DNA TGTGCCAGCAGCTTAGTCGTAGTAAGCTCCTACAATGAGCAGTTCTTC. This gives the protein CASSLVVVSSYNEQFF.

CDR3 sequence reads: CASSQTRGHTSPLHF. In DNA form, the CDR3 reads TGCGCCAGCAGCCAAACTAGGGGGCATACTTCACCCCTCCACTTT. The chain joins TRBV4-1 to TRBJ1-6, with 7 bases aligning to TRBD1. The CDR3 totals 15 residues. The V and J ends lost 2 bases and 9 bases, in that order; junction bases with no gene match: 7. Germline V gene sequence: CDR1 MGHRA, CDR2 YSYEKL.

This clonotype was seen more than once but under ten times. In DNA form, the CDR3 reads TGTGCCAGCAGCCCCCTACAGCAACTCGGTTCACCCCTCCACTTT. This encodes CASSPLQQLGSPLHF. The chain has TRBV7-9 and TRBJ1-6, with no clear D. Trimming left V 5 bases short and J 9 bases short, with 17 bases between. The CDR3 has 15 residues. Per the germline V gene, CDR1 is SEHNR and CDR2 is FQNEAQ (reference sequence).

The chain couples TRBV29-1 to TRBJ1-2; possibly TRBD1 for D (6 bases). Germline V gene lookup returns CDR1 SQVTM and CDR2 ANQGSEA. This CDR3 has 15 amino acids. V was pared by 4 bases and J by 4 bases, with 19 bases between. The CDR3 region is CSVGVYRVVGYGYTF. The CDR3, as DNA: TGCAGCGTTGGTGTCTACAGGGTTGTCGGCTATGGCTACACCTTC.